This T cell receptor beta chain was documented in a study of shared clonotypes between healthy human individuals. Only one count was recorded for this clone. Sequencing was performed with immunoSEQ multiplex PCR; in TCRdb, only in-frame clones are kept and a portion is missing. The table records under 650,000 clones, approximately 95% of them present only once. Healthy HIV-negative adults with no recent acute infections or vaccinations were recruited as donors. This TCR was sampled from a woman between 25 and 40 years old in good health. The sequenced sample was naive CD4+ T cells sorted from blood. Subset here: CD45RA+ positively selected.

CDR3: CASSDGQGYVYEQYF. DNA for the CDR3: TGTGCCAGCAGTGATGGCCAGGGTTACGTCTACGAGCAGTACTTC. V and J are TRBV25-1 and TRBJ2-7; D perhaps matches TRBD1 (5 bases). Germline CDR1 and CDR2: MGHDK and SYGVNS. Trimming pared 3 bases from V and 3 bases from J, leaving 15 bases between. The CDR3 is 15 amino acids.